Below are 8 T cell receptor beta chains sequenced from a single sample in a study of CD8+CD57+ T cells in acquired aplastic anemia. Genomic DNA constituted the template upon which TCR beta VDJ and CDR3 profiling was performed. TCRdb ran MiXCR on the reads and lists one entry per CDR3 protein. The sample lists some 150,000 distinct CDR3 sequences, 41% occurring once. The sample consisted of sorted CD4+, CD8+, or CD8+CD57+ T cells (not recorded which) from PBMCs. These receptors were collected from a human donor in good health, serving as a control.

This clonotype showed up many times. The J gene is TRBJ2-7, the V gene TRBV6-5, with D perhaps TRBD1 or TRBD2 (5 bases each). Germline lookup yields CDR1 MNHEY and CDR2 SVGAGI. The V gene lost 8 bases and the J gene lost 4 bases, with 12 bases spanning the gap. The CDR3 is 12 residues long. The CDR3 DNA reads TGTGCCAGCGGGACGTTCCGGTACGAGCAGTACTTC. This translates into CASGTFRYEQYF.

V is TRBV5-6 and J is TRBJ1-2, with D uncertain. Trimming removed 4 bases from V and 11 bases from J, with 15 bases in between. The CDR3 has 12 residues. Germline assignment: CDR1 SGHDT and CDR2 YYEEEE. CDR3 nucleotide sequence: TGTGCCAGCAGCCCCGGTTCCGGGAGGTACACCTTC. The encoded protein is CASSPGSGRYTF.

The rearrangement links TRBV19 to TRBJ1-4; the match to TRBD1 covers 9 bases. The length of the CDR3 is 15 residues. The V and J ends lost 4 bases and 4 bases, in that order; junction bases with no gene match: 4. Germline V gives CDR1 LNHDA, CDR2 SQIVND (reference sequence). CDR3: CASSTMGQGNEKLFF. The CDR3 nucleotides are TGTGCCAGTAGTACCATGGGACAGGGTAATGAAAAACTGTTTTTT.

The V gene is TRBV5-6, the J gene TRBJ2-5; D is perhaps TRBD2 (6 bases). The CDR3 extends over 17 amino acids. V was clipped by 4 bases and J by 2 bases, with 21 bases between them. Per germline, CDR1 SGHDT and CDR2 YYEEEE. The CDR3 loop reads CASSHDVLAGPQETQYF. CDR3 sequence (DNA): TGTGCCAGCAGCCACGACGTCCTCGCGGGGCCTCAAGAGACCCAGTACTTC.

The chain links TRBV2 to TRBJ2-5; no definite D call. Matching the DNA end better, TRBJ2-7 makes the J call doubtful. From germline, CDR1 is SNHLY and CDR2 FYNNEI. The CDR3 extends over 12 amino acids. In DNA form, the CDR3 reads TGTGCCAGCAGTCAACAGCCCTACGAGCAGTACTTC. This codes for CASSQQPYEQYF.

At least ten counts were recorded for this clonotype. This chain joins TRBV19 and TRBJ2-7; TRBD2 matches 11 bases. CDR1 is LNHDA, CDR2 SQIVND, per germline (reference sequence). V lost 6 bases, J lost 1 base, and 5 bases stayed unmatched. The CDR3 sequence is 15 residues long. CDR3 in DNA: TGTGCCAGTAGCGTGACTAGCGGGACTTCCTACGAGCAGTACTTC. As protein: CASSVTSGTSYEQYF.

This clonotype was seen ten or more times. The chain joins TRBV4-2 to TRBJ2-3; 10 bases agree with TRBD1. The germline V gene has CDR1 LGHNA and CDR2 YNFKEQ. V lost 5 bases to trimming and J lost 4 bases; unmatched junction nucleotides: 9. The CDR3 totals 16 residues. The CDR3 DNA reads as TGTGCCAGCAGCAAAACGACAGGGGGCTATGCAGATACGCAGTATTTT. This gives the protein CASSKTTGGYADTQYF.

This clonotype has ten or more counts. The V gene is TRBV9, the J gene TRBJ2-6, with D tentatively TRBD1 (5 bases). Germline values: CDR1 SGDLS, CDR2 YYNGEE. The CDR3 totals 17 residues. Deletions cut 4 bases from V and 2 bases from J, with 16 bases between. CDR3 sequence: CASSLRGRIAGANVLTF. DNA for the CDR3: TGTGCCAGCAGCCTAAGGGGCAGGATTGCTGGGGCCAACGTCCTGACTTTC.